This T cell receptor (beta chain) was documented in a study of T cells in Graves' hyperthyroidism and ophthalmopathy. The study, taken as a whole, reports: Blood also held most thyroid clonotypes expanded beyond 0.001.

The investigators amplified TCR beta CDR3 regions from RNA transcripts. The HTBI primer set drove a first-round RT-PCR of the TCR CDR3. TCRdb independently ran MiXCR on the multiplex PCR reads; one entry per CDR3 protein. The sample carries 450,000 to 600,000 distinct CDR3 sequences, nearly 20% recorded once. The germline gives CDR1 MNHNS, CDR2 SASEGT. Trimming pared 1 base from V and 9 bases from J, leaving 6 bases between. CDR3 length: 11 residues. Ophthalmopathy patients all had a Clinical Activity Score of at least 3, a NOSPECS grade of at least 4 and disease under 3 months old. The diagnostic basis comprised clinical symptoms, serum thyroxine and TRAb, thyroid ultrasound and orbital computed tomography. This clonotype was detected only a few times. What it recognizes is unknown.

Material for sequencing was blood. The V and J genes are TRBV6-1 and TRBJ2-5, with D hard to call. The receptor's source is a man aged 35-49 years with Graves' ophthalmopathy. The CDR3 region has the DNA TGTGCCAGCAGTGAAGTTGTCTCCCAGTACTTC. As protein: CASSEVVSQYF.